The 20 T cell receptor beta chains below all came from one sample that was sequenced in a study of shared clonotypes between healthy human individuals. The table came from immunoSEQ multiplex PCR; TCRdb's copy has only in-frame clones and leaves some out. The sample lists about 490,000 clones, around 73% occurring once. Input material: PBMCs. These TCRs come from a woman in her forties in good health. Some clones in this sample may be carry-over from other donors' samples.

CDR3 region: CASSLIGNTGANVLTF. Written as DNA, the CDR3 is TGTGCCAGCAGCTTAATCGGTAACACTGGGGCCAACGTCCTGACTTTC. The chain carries TRBV7-3 and TRBJ2-6; D is unresolved. Per the germline V gene, CDR1 is SGHTA and CDR2 is FQGTGA. This CDR3 has 16 amino acids. Trimming removed 1 base at V and 2 bases at J, with 9 bases between.

The chain combines TRBV28 with TRBJ2-7, with D possibly called TRBD1 or TRBD2 (6 bases each). Germline V gene sequence: CDR1 MDHEN, CDR2 SYDVKM. The CDR3 has 14 residues. The V end was cut by 2 bases, the J end by 3 bases, with 11 bases between. CDR3 sequence reads: CASSLGGRIYEQYF. DNA of the CDR3: TGTGCCAGCAGTTTAGGGGGGCGCATCTACGAGCAGTACTTC.

V is TRBV27 and J is TRBJ2-1; no reliable D call. The CDR3 sequence is 15 residues long. The germline V and J ends were trimmed by 3 bases and 2 bases, with 11 bases remaining between them. CDR1 and CDR2 (germline): MNHEY, SMNVEV (reference sequence). CDR3 in amino acids: CASSFGRWAYNEQFF. The CDR3 nucleotides read TGTGCCAGCAGTTTTGGGCGGTGGGCCTACAATGAGCAGTTCTTC.

This clone has a single count. The V and J genes are TRBV7-3 and TRBJ2-3; 10 nucleotides align to TRBD2. The CDR3 runs to 17 residues. CDR1 is SGHTA, CDR2 FQGTGA, per germline. The J segment lost 3 bases and the V segment lost 0 bases, leaving 6 bases of the junction unmatched. The CDR3 DNA follows: TGTGCCAGCAGCTTAACCCCTAGCGGGAGTATGACAGATACGCAGTATTTT. This codes for CASSLTPSGSMTDTQYF.

This rearrangement joins TRBV4-2 to TRBJ2-7; 12 bases map to TRBD2. Unmatched junction bases numbered 1, after V lost 0 bases and J lost 1 base. This CDR3 region has 16 residues. Germline V lookup: CDR1 LGHNA, CDR2 YNFKEQ. In nucleotides, the CDR3 is TGTGCCAGCAGCCAAGAGGGACTAGCGGGTTCCTACGAGCAGTACTTC. Translation gives CASSQEGLAGSYEQYF.

The table lists this clone with a count of one. This chain connects TRBV5-1 to TRBJ1-1, with D hard to call. Germline CDR1 is SGHRS and CDR2 is YFSETQ. The V gene lost 0 bases and the J gene lost 1 base, with 10 bases spanning the gap. There are 15 residues in the CDR3. The CDR3 nucleotides are TGCGCCAGCAGCTTGGGGACCCGAGAGAACACTGAAGCTTTCTTT. As protein: CASSLGTRENTEAFF.

The chain recombines TRBV29-1 with TRBJ1-1; TRBD1 matches 10 bases. V lost 6 bases, J lost 5 bases, and 9 bases stayed unmatched. The CDR3 totals 14 residues. The germline V gene encodes CDR1 SQVTM and CDR2 ANQGSEA. Here the CDR3 DNA reads TGCAGCGTCACCATCGGGACAGGGGAAACTGAAGCTTTCTTT. Its protein is CSVTIGTGETEAFF.

This clone was detected a few times. This sequence joins TRBV20-1 and TRBJ2-3; no definite D call. Trimming took off 6 bases at V and 6 bases at J, with 7 bases between the two ends. Germline CDR1 and CDR2: DFQATT and SNEGSKA (reference sequence). The CDR3 has 10 residues. In nucleotides, the CDR3 is TGCAGTGCCCCCCTCGATACGCAGTATTTT. Translated: CSAPLDTQYF.

The chain uses TRBV27 and TRBJ2-1, with TRBD2 matching over 10 bases. V shed 2 bases, J shed 4 bases, and the junction held 2 bases outside the gene matches. Germline V lookup: CDR1 MNHEY, CDR2 SMNVEV (reference sequence). This CDR3 contains 15 residues. The DNA for the CDR3 is TGTGCCAGCAGTTTAACTAGCGGGGATTACAATGAGCAGTTCTTC. Its translation is CASSLTSGDYNEQFF.

The chain employs TRBV11-3 and TRBJ2-1; D is tentatively TRBD1 or TRBD2 (5 bases each). V was clipped by 5 bases and J by 0 bases, with 11 bases between them. The CDR3 covers 15 residues. Per the germline V gene, CDR1 is SGHNT and CDR2 is YENEEA. The CDR3 reads CASSRDGSSYNEQFF. Here the CDR3 DNA reads TGTGCCAGCAGCCGGGACGGAAGCTCCTACAATGAGCAGTTCTTC.

The V gene is TRBV2, the J gene TRBJ1-1; 9 positions match TRBD1. V gave up 8 bases and J gave up 1 base; unmatched junction bases: 5. CDR1 is SNHLY and CDR2 is FYNNEI in the germline V gene. This CDR3 region has 14 residues. The CDR3 region has the DNA TGTGCCAGCGGACAGGGGAAGGGGAACACTGAAGCTTTCTTT. Amino acids: CASGQGKGNTEAFF. The variable domain in full, completed from reference TRBV2 and TRBJ1-1, reads EPEVTQTPSHQVTQMGQEVILRCVPISNHLYFYWYRQILGQKVEFLVSFYNNEISEKSEIFDDQFSVERPDGSNFTLKIRSTKLEDSAMYFCASGQGKGNTEAFFGQGTRLTVV.

The chain uses TRBV10-3 and TRBJ2-7; maybe TRBD2 (6 bases). There are 14 residues in the CDR3. Per the germline V gene, CDR1 is ENHRY and CDR2 is SYGVKD. Trimming took 3 bases from V and 1 from J, leaving 10 bases between them. The CDR3 spells CAISDPSESYEQYF. DNA of the CDR3: TGTGCCATCAGTGACCCTAGCGAATCCTACGAGCAGTACTTC.

This rearrangement joins TRBV28 to TRBJ2-1, with D unresolved. The CDR3 is 12 residues long. The germline V and J ends were trimmed by 6 bases and 6 bases, with 9 bases remaining between them. CDR1 is MDHEN and CDR2 is SYDVKM in the germline V gene. This chain's CDR3 is CASSLLGNEQFF. The CDR3 DNA sequence: TGTGCCAGCAGCCTCTTGGGCAATGAGCAGTTCTTC.

Comments on this clone: It is likely a read error: a sequence one base away is far more abundant. The chain couples TRBV30 to TRBJ2-7; D remains unclear. CDR1 and CDR2 (germline): GTSNPN, SVGIG (reference sequence). This CDR3 region has 13 residues. This CDR3 reads CAWGVSFESEQYF. The CDR3 region has the DNA TGTGCCTGGGGTGTGTCCTTCGAAAGCGAGCAGTACTTC.

The chain is built from TRBV19 and TRBJ2-7; 11 bases match TRBD2. V shed 5 bases and J 3 bases; nucleotides not matched to a gene: 6. This CDR3 comprises 15 residues. CDR1 and CDR2 (germline): LNHDA, SQIVND (reference sequence). CDR3: CASSPGLAGIYEQYF. CDR3 nucleotide sequence: TGTGCCAGTAGTCCAGGACTAGCGGGTATCTACGAGCAGTACTTC.

This rearrangement joins TRBV6-4 to TRBJ2-2, with D unresolved. The CDR3 spans 17 residues. The V and J ends lost 4 bases and 0 bases respectively, with 15 bases between them. Germline values: CDR1 MRHNA, CDR2 SNTAGT. CDR3 sequence (DNA): TGTGCCAGCAGTGGGCCCGCGACATCTGCGAACACCGGGGAGCTGTTTTTT. Encoded protein: CASSGPATSANTGELFF.

The chain uses TRBV7-9 and TRBJ2-2, with 8 bases that match TRBD2. Germline V CDR1 and CDR2: SEHNR, FQNEAQ (reference sequence). The CDR3 spans 15 residues. The ends lost 1 base at V and 6 bases at J; junction bases unmatched: 4. CDR3 coding DNA: TGTGCCAGCAGCTTAGTCAGCGGGGGAGCCGGGGAGCTGTTTTTT. Translating it yields CASSLVSGGAGELFF.

The rearrangement links TRBV28 to TRBJ2-2; 8 nucleotides align to TRBD2. The CDR3 contains 15 residues. J lost 0 bases, V lost 6 bases, and 3 bases had no gene match. CDR1 MDHEN and CDR2 SYDVKM come from the germline V gene. CDR3 loop: CASRGGRSNTGELFF. In nucleotides, the CDR3 is TGTGCCAGCAGGGGCGGGAGGTCGAACACCGGGGAGCTGTTTTTT.

CDR3 sequence reads: CASSDTGGNEKLFF. The CDR3 bases are TGTGCCAGCAGTGATACAGGGGGGAATGAAAAACTGTTTTTT. The gene calls are TRBV6-1 and TRBJ1-4; 8 bases fit TRBD1. After removal of 3 bases from V and 5 bases from J, the junction contained 2 bases not matched to a gene. This CDR3 comprises 14 residues. Germline V CDR1 and CDR2: MNHNS, SASEGT.

The V gene is TRBV4-2, the J gene TRBJ1-2; 9 bases map to TRBD1. Per the germline V gene, CDR1 is LGHNA and CDR2 is YNFKEQ. Losses at the gene ends were 5 bases for V and 3 bases for J; bases not matched to a gene: 13. The CDR3 is 17 residues long. In DNA, the CDR3 is TGTGCCAGCAGCTTACCGAAAGGGACAGGGCCCTACTATGGCTACACCTTC. Translating it yields CASSLPKGTGPYYGYTF.